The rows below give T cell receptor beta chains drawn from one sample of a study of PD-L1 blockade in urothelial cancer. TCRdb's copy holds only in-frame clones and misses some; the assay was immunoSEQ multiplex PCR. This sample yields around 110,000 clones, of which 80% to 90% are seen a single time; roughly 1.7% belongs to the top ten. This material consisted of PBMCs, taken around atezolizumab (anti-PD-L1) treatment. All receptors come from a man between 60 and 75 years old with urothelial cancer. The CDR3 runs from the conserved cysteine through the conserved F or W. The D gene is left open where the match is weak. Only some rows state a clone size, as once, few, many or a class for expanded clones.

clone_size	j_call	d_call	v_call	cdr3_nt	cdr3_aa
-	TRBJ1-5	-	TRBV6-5	TGTGCCAGCAGTTCGGGGGGTCGTTATCAGCCCCAGCATTTT	CASSSGGRYQPQHF
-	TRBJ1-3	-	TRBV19	TGTGCCAGTAGCGGACTCAGCTCTGGAAACACCATATATTTT	CASSGLSSGNTIYF
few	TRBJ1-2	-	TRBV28	TGTGCCAGCAGATCTACAGGGTTGGATGGCTACACCTTC	CASRSTGLDGYTF
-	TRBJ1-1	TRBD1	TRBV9	TGTGCCAGCAGCGTTGGGGACAGGGGAAAGACTGAAGCTTTCTTT	CASSVGDRGKTEAFF
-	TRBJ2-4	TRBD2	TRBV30	TGTGCCTGGAGTGGGCCTGGGACTAGCGGGATGAACATTCAGTACTTC	CAWSGPGTSGMNIQYF
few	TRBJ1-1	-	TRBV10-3	TGTGCCACCGTGAGACAGGAGAACACTGAAGCTTTCTTT	CATVRQENTEAFF
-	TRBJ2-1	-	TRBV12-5	TGTGCTAGTGGCCCATCAGGGTGGGAAAATGAGCAGTTCTTC	CASGPSGWENEQFF
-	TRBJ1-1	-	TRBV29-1	TGCAGCGTGGGGGGGGTGGGGAACACTGAAGCTTTCTTT	CSVGGVGNTEAFF
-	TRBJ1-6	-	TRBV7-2	TGTGCCAGCAGCATCTTCCGGTACCCCGATTCACCCCTCCACTTT	CASSIFRYPDSPLHF
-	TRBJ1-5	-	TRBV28	TGTGCCAGCAGTCTTCAGGGGTCGAGCAATCAGCCCCAGCATTTT	CASSLQGSSNQPQHF
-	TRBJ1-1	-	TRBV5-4	TGTGCCAGCAGGAAGATGAAGGGGGACACTGAAGCTTTCTTT	CASRKMKGDTEAFF
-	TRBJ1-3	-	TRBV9	TGTGCCAGCAGCGCCTCAGGGCCGGGAAACACCATATATTTT	CASSASGPGNTIYF
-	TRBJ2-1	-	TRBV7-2	TGTGCCAGCAGCTCAACTGGCGGGCGAATGGATGAGCAGTTCTTC	CASSSTGGRMDEQFF
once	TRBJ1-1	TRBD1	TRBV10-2	TGCGCCAGCAGTGACAGGACAGGGGCCATGAACACTGAAGCTTTCTTT	CASSDRTGAMNTEAFF